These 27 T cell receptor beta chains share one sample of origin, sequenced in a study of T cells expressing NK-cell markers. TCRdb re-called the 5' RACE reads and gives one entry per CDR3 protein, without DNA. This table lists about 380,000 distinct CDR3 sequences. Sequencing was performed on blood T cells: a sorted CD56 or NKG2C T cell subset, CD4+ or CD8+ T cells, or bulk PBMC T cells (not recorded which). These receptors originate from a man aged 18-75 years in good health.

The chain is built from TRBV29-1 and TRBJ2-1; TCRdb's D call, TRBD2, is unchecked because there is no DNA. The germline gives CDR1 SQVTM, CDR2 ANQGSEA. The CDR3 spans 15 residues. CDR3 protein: CSGTKTSGGIGEQFF.

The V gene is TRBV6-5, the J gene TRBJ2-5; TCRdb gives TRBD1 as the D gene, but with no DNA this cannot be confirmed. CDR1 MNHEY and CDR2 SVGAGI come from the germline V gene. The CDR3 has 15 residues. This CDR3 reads CASSSHQGAGETQYF.

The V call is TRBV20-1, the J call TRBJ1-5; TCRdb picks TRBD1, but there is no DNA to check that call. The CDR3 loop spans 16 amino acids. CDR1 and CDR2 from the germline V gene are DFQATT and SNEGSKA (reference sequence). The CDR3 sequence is CSARVPNGGRGKPQHF.

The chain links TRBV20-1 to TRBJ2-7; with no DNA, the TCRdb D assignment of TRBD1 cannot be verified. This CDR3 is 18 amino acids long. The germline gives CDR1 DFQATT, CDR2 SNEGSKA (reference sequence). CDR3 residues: CSARVQGTTSKRIYEQYF.

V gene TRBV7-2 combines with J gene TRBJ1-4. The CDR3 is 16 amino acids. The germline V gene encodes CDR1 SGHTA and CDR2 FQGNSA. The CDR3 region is CASSLRGRTDLEKLFF.

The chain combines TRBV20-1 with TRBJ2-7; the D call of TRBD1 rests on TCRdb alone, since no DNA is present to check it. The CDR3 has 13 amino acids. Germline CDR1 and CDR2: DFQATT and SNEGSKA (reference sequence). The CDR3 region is CSAARDTQLEQYF.

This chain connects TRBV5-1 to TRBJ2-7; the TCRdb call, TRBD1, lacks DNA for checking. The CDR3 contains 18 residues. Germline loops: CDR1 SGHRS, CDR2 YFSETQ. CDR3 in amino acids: CASSAPRGRNNPSYEQYF.

The CDR3: CASSLARTVTNEKLFF. J is TRBJ1-4 and V is TRBV7-2; the TCRdb D gene call, TRBD1, has no DNA to confirm it. There are 16 residues in the CDR3. CDR1 is SGHTA and CDR2 is FQGNSA in the germline V gene.

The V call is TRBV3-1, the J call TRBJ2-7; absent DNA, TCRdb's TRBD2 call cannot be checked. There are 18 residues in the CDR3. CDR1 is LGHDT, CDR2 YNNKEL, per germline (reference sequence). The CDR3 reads CASSHPGGLAGPSYEQYF.

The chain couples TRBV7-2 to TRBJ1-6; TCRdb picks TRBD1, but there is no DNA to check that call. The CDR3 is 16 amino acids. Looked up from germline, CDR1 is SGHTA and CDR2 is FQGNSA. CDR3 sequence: CASSSPLGSYNSPLHF.

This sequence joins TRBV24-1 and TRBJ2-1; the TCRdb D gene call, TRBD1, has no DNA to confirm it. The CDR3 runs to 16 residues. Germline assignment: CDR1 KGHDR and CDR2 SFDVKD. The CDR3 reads CATSDSRQGRANEQFF.

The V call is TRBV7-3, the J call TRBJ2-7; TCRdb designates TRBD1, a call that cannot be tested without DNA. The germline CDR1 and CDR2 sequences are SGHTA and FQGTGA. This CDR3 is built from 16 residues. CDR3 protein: CASSPGGVTDSYEQYF.

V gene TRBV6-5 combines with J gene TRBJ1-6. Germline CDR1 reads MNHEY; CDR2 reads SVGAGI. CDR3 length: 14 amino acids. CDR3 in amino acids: CASSYEPLGSPLHF.

The CDR3 reads CASSQTGFTEAFF. The chain uses TRBV12-3 or TRBV12-4 and TRBJ1-1; with no DNA, the TCRdb D assignment of TRBD1 cannot be verified. This CDR3 contains 13 residues.

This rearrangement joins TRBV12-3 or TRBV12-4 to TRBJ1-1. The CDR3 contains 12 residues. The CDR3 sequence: CASSFRDGEAFF.

The chain's CDR3 is CASRLAGKHSLNTEAFF. The J gene is TRBJ1-1, the V gene TRBV12-2. TRBV12-2 is a known pseudogene. CDR3 length: 17 residues.

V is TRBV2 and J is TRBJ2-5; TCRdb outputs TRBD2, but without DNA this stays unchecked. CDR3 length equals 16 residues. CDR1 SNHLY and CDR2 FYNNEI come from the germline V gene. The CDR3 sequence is CASTYSPAGRQETQYF.

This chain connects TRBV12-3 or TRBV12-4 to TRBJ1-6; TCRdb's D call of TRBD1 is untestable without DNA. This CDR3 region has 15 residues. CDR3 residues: CASSYRTGGESPLHF.

CDR3 region: CASSPPPGGSEQFF. This chain links TRBV12-3 or TRBV12-4 with TRBJ2-1; TCRdb designates TRBD1, a call that cannot be tested without DNA. The CDR3 runs 14 residues.

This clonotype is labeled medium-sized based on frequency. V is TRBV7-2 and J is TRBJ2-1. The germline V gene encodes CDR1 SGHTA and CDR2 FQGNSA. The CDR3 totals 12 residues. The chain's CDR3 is CASSFGYNEQFF.

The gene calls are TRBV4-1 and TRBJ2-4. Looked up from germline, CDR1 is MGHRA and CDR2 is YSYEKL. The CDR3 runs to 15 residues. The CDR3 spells CASSQGEFTKNIQYF.

CDR3 sequence reads: CASRRGLAGETQYF. The chain is built from TRBV11-2 and TRBJ2-5; as DNA is missing, the TRBD2 call by TCRdb cannot be tested. Germline V gene sequence: CDR1 SGHAT, CDR2 FQNNGV. The CDR3 sequence is 14 residues long.

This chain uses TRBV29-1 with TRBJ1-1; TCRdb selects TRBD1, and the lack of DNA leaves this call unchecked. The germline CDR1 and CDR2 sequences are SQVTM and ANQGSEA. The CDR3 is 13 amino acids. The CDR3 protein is CRIDRQGPTEAFF.

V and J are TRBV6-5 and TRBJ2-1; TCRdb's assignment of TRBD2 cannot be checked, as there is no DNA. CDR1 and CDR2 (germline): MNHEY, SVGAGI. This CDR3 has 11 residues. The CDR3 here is CASSNGLATFF.

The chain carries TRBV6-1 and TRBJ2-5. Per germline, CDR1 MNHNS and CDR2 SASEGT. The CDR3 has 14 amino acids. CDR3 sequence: CASRQTRLQETQYF.

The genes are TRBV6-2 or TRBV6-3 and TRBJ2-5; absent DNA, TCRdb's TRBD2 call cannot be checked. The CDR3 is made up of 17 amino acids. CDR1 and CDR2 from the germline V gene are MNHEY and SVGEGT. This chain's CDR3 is CASRSSGLAGVGETQYF.

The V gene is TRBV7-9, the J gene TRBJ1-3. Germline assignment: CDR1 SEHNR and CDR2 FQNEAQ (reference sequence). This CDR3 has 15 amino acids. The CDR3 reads CASRPDQFTGNTIYF. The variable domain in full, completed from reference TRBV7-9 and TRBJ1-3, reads DTGVSQNPRHKITKRGQNVTFRCDPISEHNRLYWYRQTLGQGPEFLTYFQNEAQLEKSRLLSDRFSAERPKGSFSTLEIQRTEQGDSAMYLCASRPDQFTGNTIYFGEGSWLTVV.